Presented here are 29 T cell receptor beta chains from one specimen sequenced in a study of T cell repertoires in cytomegalovirus infection. TCRdb used MiXCR to reprocess the reads, holding one entry per CDR3 protein. The data hold 160,000 or so distinct CDR3 sequences, with approximately 17% observed a single time. The sample taken for sequencing was CD8+ T cells from PBMCs. The receptor source for this set is a human donor in good health (CMV status not recorded). Some clones in this sample may be carry-over from other donors' samples.

CDR3 in amino acids: CASSSGQGTANYGYTF. The DNA for the CDR3 is TGTGCCAGCAGTTCCGGACAGGGGACAGCTAACTATGGCTACACCTTC. The chain uses TRBV12-3 or TRBV12-4 and TRBJ1-2; 9 nucleotides agree with TRBD1. The ends lost 4 bases at V and 0 bases at J; junction bases unmatched: 6. The CDR3 consists of 16 residues.

This clonotype was seen a few times. The rearrangement uses TRBV20-1 and TRBJ2-1; TRBD1 agrees at 9 bases. Per the germline V gene, CDR1 is DFQATT and CDR2 is SNEGSKA (reference sequence). With 5 bases clipped from V and 0 bases from J, the junction kept 8 bases outside the gene matches. CDR3 length: 16 amino acids. CDR3 coding DNA: TGCAGTGCTGGACCGCGGGACAGGGCCTCCTACAATGAGCAGTTCTTC. Protein product: CSAGPRDRASYNEQFF.

This clonotype has a handful of counts. J is TRBJ2-7 and V is TRBV7-2, with D perhaps matching TRBD1 (6 bases). V lost 3 bases, J lost 2 bases, and 11 bases lay in between. The CDR3 is 14 residues long. Germline-derived CDR1 and CDR2 are SGHTA and FQGNSA. CDR3 loop: CASSLGAGAYEQYF. CDR3 sequence (DNA): TGTGCCAGCAGCTTGGGAGCAGGGGCCTACGAGCAGTACTTC.

A word on this clonotype: A much larger clone lies one base from this, so it may be a read error. This rearrangement joins TRBV7-2 to TRBJ2-1; no clear D. This CDR3 contains 12 residues. Germline lookup yields CDR1 SGHTA and CDR2 FQGNSA. The germline V and J ends were trimmed by 5 bases and 4 bases, with 6 bases remaining between them. Written as DNA, the CDR3 is TGTGCCAGCAGCGTGCAGTACAATGAGCAGTTCTTC. It is translated as CASSVQYNEQFF.

This clonotype was seen repeatedly, ten times or more. The V call is TRBV7-6, the J call TRBJ2-5; no firm D call. The germline CDR1 and CDR2 sequences are SGHVS and FNYEAQ. The V gene lost 5 bases and the J gene lost 1 base, with 14 bases spanning the gap. CDR3 length equals 15 residues. The CDR3 is CASSLGRISQETQYF. Here the CDR3 DNA reads TGTGCCAGCAGCCTAGGACGGATTTCCCAAGAGACCCAGTACTTC.

The CDR3 loop reads CASRQRDSNSPLHF. The DNA for the CDR3 is TGTGCCAGCAGACAACGGGACAGCAATTCACCCCTCCACTTT. V and J are TRBV7-6 and TRBJ1-6, with 7 bases matching TRBD1. Germline V gene lookup returns CDR1 SGHVS and CDR2 FNYEAQ. The CDR3 consists of 14 residues. Losses at the gene ends were 6 bases for V and 7 bases for J; bases not matched to a gene: 6.

The chain uses TRBV29-1 and TRBJ2-7; no clear D gene. The V and J ends lost 1 base and 1 base respectively, with 8 bases between them. Germline V gene data show CDR1 as SQVTM and CDR2 as ANQGSEA. The CDR3 covers 13 residues. The CDR3 loop is CSVEVLSSYEQYF. The CDR3 DNA reads TGCAGCGTTGAAGTCCTGAGTTCCTACGAGCAGTACTTC.

This clonotype was observed a handful of times. The V gene is TRBV7-2, the J gene TRBJ2-1; 7 bases are shared with TRBD2. The ends lost 4 bases at V and 1 base at J; junction bases unmatched: 7. The germline CDR1 and CDR2 sequences are SGHTA and FQGNSA. This CDR3 has 16 residues. DNA for the CDR3: TGTGCCAGCAGCTCTTCCGGGGGGAGGTCCTACAATGAGCAGTTCTTC. This encodes CASSSSGGRSYNEQFF.

This clonotype was observed a handful of times. CDR3: CASSIPSGRYTGELFF. CDR3 bases: TGTGCCAGCAGTATACCTAGCGGGAGATATACCGGGGAGCTGTTTTTT. The chain has TRBV28 and TRBJ2-2; TRBD2 aligns across 10 bases. Per germline, CDR1 MDHEN and CDR2 SYDVKM. Trimming cost V 5 bases and J 5 bases; bases outside gene matches: 8. The CDR3 totals 16 residues.

The sample holds a few counts of this clonotype. The chain links TRBV7-9 to TRBJ1-5, with 9 bases fitting TRBD1. The CDR3 covers 14 residues. Per germline, CDR1 SEHNR and CDR2 FQNEAQ (reference sequence). With 1 base clipped from V and 10 bases from J, the junction kept 5 bases outside the gene matches. CDR3: CASSLGTGDYPQHF. The CDR3 nucleotides are TGTGCCAGCAGCTTAGGGACAGGGGACTATCCCCAGCATTTT.

This chain joins TRBV6-6 and TRBJ2-1, with 9 bases fitting TRBD2. J lost 1 base, V lost 4 bases, and 5 bases had no gene match. Germline V gives CDR1 MNHNY, CDR2 SVGAGI (reference sequence). The CDR3 loop spans 16 amino acids. CDR3 in amino acids: CASSSEREDSYNEQFF. CDR3 DNA: TGTGCCAGCAGTTCAGAGCGGGAGGATTCCTACAATGAGCAGTTCTTC.

This clonotype has just a few counts. The chain has TRBV7-3 and TRBJ2-1, with D maybe TRBD1 (7 bases). CDR3 size: 16 residues. Germline lookup yields CDR1 SGHTA and CDR2 FQGTGA. Trimming pared 2 bases from V and 4 bases from J, leaving 15 bases between. The CDR3, as DNA: TGTGCCAGCAGCTTACGTGCGGGGACAGTTTACAATGAGCAGTTCTTC. Translated, it gives CASSLRAGTVYNEQFF.

J is TRBJ2-1 and V is TRBV6-2 or TRBV6-3, with TRBD2 matching over 11 bases. Trimming removed 6 bases from V and 10 bases from J; junction bases left unmatched: 14. The CDR3 has 16 residues. Germline values: CDR1 MNHEY, CDR2 SVGEGT. CDR3 in amino acids: CASSTLGLADYGEQFF. CDR3 coding DNA: TGTGCCAGCAGCACTCTGGGACTAGCGGACTATGGGGAGCAGTTCTTC.

This clonotype turned up a few times. CDR3: CASGPSTDRGYTF. CDR3 bases: TGTGCTAGTGGTCCCTCGACAGATCGCGGCTACACCTTC. V is TRBV12-5 and J is TRBJ1-2, with D perhaps TRBD1 (5 bases). Deletions cut 5 bases from V and 8 bases from J, with 15 bases between. CDR3 length: 13 residues. Germline CDR1 LGHNT, CDR2 FRNRAP.

This clonotype has only a few counts. V is TRBV27 and J is TRBJ2-1; possible D gene TRBD2, 6 bases. V lost 6 bases and J 0 bases, leaving 12 bases between the germline ends. From germline, CDR1 is MNHEY and CDR2 SMNVEV (reference sequence). The CDR3 runs to 15 residues. The DNA of the CDR3 is TGTGCCAGCAGACTCGACGGGAGCTCCTACAATGAGCAGTTCTTC. Translating it yields CASRLDGSSYNEQFF.

This clonotype was counted between two and nine times. The rearrangement uses TRBV20-1 and TRBJ2-1; D gene unclear. CDR1 and CDR2 (germline): DFQATT, SNEGSKA (reference sequence). This CDR3 is built from 10 residues. With 1 base removed from V and 9 bases from J, the gap between germline ends came to 4 bases. CDR3 sequence (DNA): TGCAGTGCTAGAGTAAGTGAGCAGTTCTTC. This translates into CSARVSEQFF.

J is TRBJ1-4 and V is TRBV20-1, with 7 bases matching TRBD1. This CDR3 has 14 residues. CDR1 and CDR2 from the germline V gene are DFQATT and SNEGSKA (reference sequence). Trimming at V came to 6 bases and at J to 6 bases, leaving 10 bases not matched to a gene. The CDR3 DNA reads TGCAGTGCCCCGAGCCGGGACAGTTATGAAAAACTGTTTTTT. Its protein is CSAPSRDSYEKLFF.

V gene TRBV15 combines with J gene TRBJ2-2, with 7 bases matching TRBD1. The V gene end was trimmed by 7 bases and the J gene end by 4 bases; junction bases not matched to a gene: 6. CDR3 length: 14 residues. The germline CDR1 and CDR2 sequences are LNHNV and YYDKDF (reference sequence). The CDR3 region has the DNA TGTGCCACCACCCCGGACAGGTCCACCGGGGAGCTGTTTTTT. As protein: CATTPDRSTGELFF.

This chain uses TRBV11-2 with TRBJ2-3, with unresolved D. Germline assignment: CDR1 SGHAT and CDR2 FQNNGV. This CDR3 is built from 14 residues. Trimming pared 1 base from V and 5 bases from J, leaving 10 bases between. The CDR3 DNA is TGTGCCAGCAGCTTAGCCGGGTCTCGAGATACGCAGTATTTT. As protein: CASSLAGSRDTQYF.

This clonotype was seen only a few times. J is TRBJ2-1 and V is TRBV28; 8 bases are shared with TRBD2. This CDR3 is 13 amino acids long. With 7 bases clipped from V and 10 bases from J, the junction kept 9 bases outside the gene matches. In germline, CDR1 is MDHEN, CDR2 SYDVKM. The CDR3 protein is CASNSGRSDEQFF. CDR3 DNA sequence: TGTGCCAGCAACAGCGGGAGATCAGACGAGCAGTTCTTC.

The rearrangement joins TRBV4-2 to TRBJ1-1, with 7 positions matching TRBD1. This CDR3 comprises 13 residues. CDR1 and CDR2 from the germline V gene are LGHNA and YNFKEQ. J lost 5 bases, V lost 4 bases, and 4 bases had no gene match. CDR3 loop: CASSPQGGTEAFF. In DNA, the CDR3 is TGTGCCAGCAGCCCCCAGGGGGGAACTGAAGCTTTCTTT.

There are a few counts of this clonotype. V gene TRBV12-3 or TRBV12-4 combines with J gene TRBJ2-1; no definite D call. V shed 0 bases and J shed 8 bases, with 8 bases lying between them. The CDR3 totals 13 residues. The CDR3 loop reads CASSLAPRYEQFF. The CDR3 region has the DNA TGTGCCAGCAGTTTAGCCCCTCGTTATGAGCAGTTCTTC.

This clonotype was detected only a few times. The genes are TRBV6-5 and TRBJ1-4; possible D gene TRBD1, 5 bases. V shed 4 bases and J shed 7 bases, with 10 bases lying between them. The CDR3 spans 13 residues. Germline values: CDR1 MNHEY, CDR2 SVGAGI. This CDR3 is CASSSGTIEKLFF. The CDR3 coding sequence is TGTGCCAGCAGTTCCGGGACGATTGAAAAACTGTTTTTT.

This chain uses TRBV20-1 with TRBJ2-5; no clear D. This CDR3 has 8 residues. Deletions cut 7 bases from V and 7 bases from J, with 4 bases between. Per germline, CDR1 DFQATT and CDR2 SNEGSKA (reference sequence). The CDR3 region has the DNA TGCAGTGAAGGGACCCAGTACTTC. This codes for CSEGTQYF.

This clonotype showed up just a few times. V is TRBV7-2 and J is TRBJ2-5, with 9 bases fitting TRBD2. V dropped 3 bases and J dropped 4; count of bases not matched to a gene: 9. The length of the CDR3 is 16 residues. Germline V CDR1 and CDR2: SGHTA, FQGNSA. CDR3 sequence reads: CASSFVAGEGRETQYF. CDR3 sequence (DNA): TGTGCCAGCAGCTTCGTAGCGGGAGAGGGAAGAGAGACCCAGTACTTC.

Only a few counts were recorded for this clonotype. The gene calls are TRBV12-5 and TRBJ2-4; possibly TRBD2 for D (6 bases). The V end lost 5 bases, the J end lost 4 bases, and 9 bases lay between the germline ends. CDR1 is LGHNT and CDR2 is FRNRAP in the germline V gene. This CDR3 is 13 amino acids long. The DNA for the CDR3 is TGTGCTAGTGGTCCCGGGACTAAAAACATTCAGTACTTC. Amino acids: CASGPGTKNIQYF.

This clonotype showed up just a few times. The chain links TRBV7-6 to TRBJ2-2; 7 bases are shared with TRBD2. V trimming: 8 bases; J trimming: 6 bases; junction bases outside the gene matches: 6. Germline V lookup: CDR1 SGHVS, CDR2 FNYEAQ. The CDR3 consists of 13 residues. The CDR3 DNA reads TGTGCCAGCTCCTGGGGGGGGTCCGGGGAGCTGTTTTTT. It codes for CASSWGGSGELFF. Using reference TRBV7-6 and TRBJ2-2 for the parts outside the CDR3, the full variable domain is GAGVSQSPRYKVTKRGQDVALRCDPISGHVSLYWYRQALGQGPEFLTYFNYEAQQDKSGLPNDRFSAERPEGSISTLTIQRTEQRDSAMYRCASSWGGSGELFFGEGSRLTVL.

This clonotype has more than one count but fewer than ten. The chain's CDR3 is CASSLNGAYNEQFF. The CDR3 bases are TGTGCCAGCAGCTTGAATGGGGCCTACAATGAGCAGTTCTTC. This chain links TRBV5-4 with TRBJ2-1; D gene ambiguous. The CDR3 runs to 14 residues. Per the germline V gene, CDR1 is SGHNT and CDR2 is YYREEE (reference sequence). Trimming left V 1 base short and J 2 bases short, with 7 bases between.

The genes are TRBV2 and TRBJ2-7; TRBD1 or TRBD2 may be the D gene (6 bases each). The germline V and J ends were trimmed by 7 bases and 4 bases, with 20 bases remaining between them. This CDR3 region has 15 residues. Germline loops: CDR1 SNHLY, CDR2 FYNNEI. The CDR3 DNA reads as TGTGCCAGCAAGGGGGACGTGGGACTGTTGTACGAGCAGTACTTC. This codes for CASKGDVGLLYEQYF.